The 8 T cell receptor beta chains below come from one sample, sequenced in a study of OX40 agonist ivuxolimab in advanced cancers. Only in-frame clones appear in the TCRdb table, and some are missing; sequencing was by immunoSEQ multiplex PCR. This table holds 90,000 or so clones, around 87% found once. Specimen: CD4+ or CD8+ T cells sorted from blood, collected in a trial of the OX40 agonist ivuxolimab. The receptors were gathered from an adult with an advanced solid tumor such as melanoma, head and neck, liver or kidney cancer.

A single count supports this clone. The chain joins TRBV19 to TRBJ2-1; 11 bases are shared with TRBD2. With 1 base clipped from V and 0 bases from J, the junction kept 11 bases outside the gene matches. The CDR3 consists of 20 residues. Germline V CDR1 and CDR2: LNHDA, SQIVND (reference sequence). The CDR3 reads CASSIALAGGQRDSYNEQFF. The CDR3 DNA reads as TGTGCCAGTAGTATAGCCCTAGCGGGAGGCCAAAGGGACTCCTACAATGAGCAGTTCTTC.

The chain links TRBV19 to TRBJ1-6; no firm D call. From germline, CDR1 is LNHDA and CDR2 SQIVND (reference sequence). The V gene lost 5 bases and the J gene lost 4 bases, with 12 bases spanning the gap. CDR3 length: 15 residues. CDR3 in DNA: TGTGCCAGTAGTTCTCTTAGAGATTATAATTCACCCCTCCACTTT. Its translation is CASSSLRDYNSPLHF. Based on the CDR3 plus reference TRBV19 and TRBJ1-6, the full variable domain is DGGITQSPKYLFRKEGQNVTLSCEQNLNHDAMYWYRQDPGQGLRLIYYSQIVNDFQKGDIAEGYSVSREKKESFPLTVTSAQKNPTAFYLCASSSLRDYNSPLHFGNGTRLTVT.

This rearrangement joins TRBV7-2 to TRBJ2-1; 7 bases map to TRBD2. The CDR3 loop spans 15 amino acids. Germline V CDR1 and CDR2: SGHTA, FQGNSA. V shed 5 bases and J 0 bases; nucleotides not matched to a gene: 4. For the CDR3, the DNA is TGTGCCAGCAGCCCGTCTAGCGGCTCCTACAATGAGCAGTTCTTC. Its protein is CASSPSSGSYNEQFF. Full variable domain (outside the CDR3, taken from reference TRBV7-2 and TRBJ2-1): GAGVSQSPSNKVTEKGKDVELRCDPISGHTALYWYRQSLGQGLEFLIYFQGNSAPDKSGLPSDRFSAERTGGSVSTLTIQRTQQEDSAVYLCASSPSSGSYNEQFFGPGTRLTVL.

The rearrangement links TRBV27 to TRBJ2-1; the match to TRBD2 covers 16 bases. This CDR3 comprises 19 residues. Trimming took 1 base from V and 0 from J; bases not matched to a gene: 3. Germline V gives CDR1 MNHEY, CDR2 SMNVEV (reference sequence). CDR3 nucleotide sequence: TGTGCCAGCAGTTTATGGGGGACTAGCGGGAGGGTCTCCTACAATGAGCAGTTCTTC. Residues: CASSLWGTSGRVSYNEQFF.

The rearrangement links TRBV5-4 to TRBJ1-1, with 9 bases identical to TRBD1. V shed 3 bases and J 5 bases; nucleotides not matched to a gene: 8. Per the germline V gene, CDR1 is SGHNT and CDR2 is YYREEE (reference sequence). This CDR3 spans 15 amino acids. DNA of the CDR3: TGTGCCAGCAGCTGGGGACAGGGTTCGCTGACTGAAGCTTTCTTT. Translation: CASSWGQGSLTEAFF.

The V and J genes are TRBV5-4 and TRBJ2-3; a possible D gene is TRBD2 (5 bases). Germline-derived CDR1 and CDR2 are SGHNT and YYREEE (reference sequence). Trimming took 4 bases from V and 0 from J, leaving 12 bases between them. This CDR3 comprises 15 residues. The DNA of the CDR3 is TGTGCCAGCAGCCACGGCGGCGGGAGCACAGATACGCAGTATTTT. Translating it yields CASSHGGGSTDTQYF.

This chain links TRBV5-1 with TRBJ1-2; D uncertain. Germline V gene data show CDR1 as SGHRS and CDR2 as YFSETQ. This CDR3 is built from 14 residues. The V end lost 3 bases, the J end lost 4 bases, and 13 bases lay between the germline ends. CDR3 sequence reads: CASSWGAVGYGYTF. CDR3 bases: TGCGCCAGCAGCTGGGGTGCCGTTGGCTATGGCTACACCTTC.

This chain links TRBV19 with TRBJ2-1, with D uncertain. The germline CDR1 and CDR2 sequences are LNHDA and SQIVND (reference sequence). Trimming shortened V by 6 bases and J by 0 bases, and 0 bases separated the two germline ends. The length of the CDR3 is 11 residues. The CDR3 DNA reads as TGTGCCAGTAGCTCCTACAATGAGCAGTTCTTC. It specifies CASSSYNEQFF.